The table lists the clone carrying this TCR beta chain with a few counts. The sample originates from a study of identical twins' blood T cells. TCRdb re-called the 5' RACE reads through MiXCR, storing one row per CDR3 protein. Of 350,000 to 400,000 distinct CDR3 sequences listed, roughly 28% were seen once; the top ten hold about 6%. Deletions cut 6 bases from V and 9 bases from J, with 17 bases between. The CDR3 has 14 residues. Per germline, CDR1 MNHEY and CDR2 SMNVEV (reference sequence). This sequence was found in a woman aged 18-49 years in good health. The J gene is TRBJ2-2, the V gene TRBV27, with D perhaps given as TRBD1 or TRBD2 (5 bases each). Specimen: PBMCs. The CDR3, as DNA: TGTGCCAGCAGCTCCGGGGCTCGAAGAAGGGAGCTGTTTTTT. It translates to CASSSGARRRELFF.